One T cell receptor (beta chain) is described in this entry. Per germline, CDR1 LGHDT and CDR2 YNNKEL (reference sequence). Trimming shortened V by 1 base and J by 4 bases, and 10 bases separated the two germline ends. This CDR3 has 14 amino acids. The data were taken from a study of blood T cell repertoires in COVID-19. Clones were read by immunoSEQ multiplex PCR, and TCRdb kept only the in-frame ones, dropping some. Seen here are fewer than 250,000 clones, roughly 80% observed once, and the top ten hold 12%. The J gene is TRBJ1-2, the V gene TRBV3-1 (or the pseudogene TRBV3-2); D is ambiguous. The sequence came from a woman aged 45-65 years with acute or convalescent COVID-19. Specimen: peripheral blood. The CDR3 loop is CASSQGLVGYGYTF. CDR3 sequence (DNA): TGTGCCAGCAGCCAAGGGCTAGTAGGCTATGGCTACACCTTC.